This T cell receptor (beta chain) was found in a study of blood T cell repertoires in COVID-19. Germline V gene lookup returns CDR1 SGDLS and CDR2 YYNGEE. The CDR3 extends over 13 amino acids. Trimming removed 0 bases from V and 6 bases from J; junction bases left unmatched: 0. Using immunoSEQ multiplex PCR, the repertoire was profiled, and TCRdb retains in-frame clones only, with some absent. The table has 150,000 to 200,000 clones, 70% to 90% seen once; the top ten hold roughly 2.6%. The receptor was derived from a middle-aged man with active or convalescent COVID-19. The rearrangement uses TRBV9 and TRBJ1-2, with TRBD1 identical over 9 bases. Specimen: peripheral blood. This CDR3 reads CASSVGQGDGYTF. The CDR3 nucleotides are TGTGCCAGCAGCGTAGGACAGGGGGATGGCTACACCTTC.